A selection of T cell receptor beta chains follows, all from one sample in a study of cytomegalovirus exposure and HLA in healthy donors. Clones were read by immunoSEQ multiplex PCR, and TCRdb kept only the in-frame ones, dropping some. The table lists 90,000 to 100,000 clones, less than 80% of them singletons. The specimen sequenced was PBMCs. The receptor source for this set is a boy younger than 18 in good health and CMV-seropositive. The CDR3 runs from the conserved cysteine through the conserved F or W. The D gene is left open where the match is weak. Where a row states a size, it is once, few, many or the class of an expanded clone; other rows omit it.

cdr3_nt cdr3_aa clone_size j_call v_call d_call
TGCGCCAGCAGCCCGGGGTATACTCTGAACACTGAAGCTTTCTTT CASSPGYTLNTEAFF - TRBJ1-1 TRBV4-1 -
TGCAGCGCCGGACTAGCGGGATACCACGAGCAGTACTTC CSAGLAGYHEQYF - TRBJ2-7 TRBV29-1 TRBD2
TGTGCCAGTAGCCATCGGGGGGCGTACAATGAGCAGTTCTTC CASSHRGAYNEQFF - TRBJ2-1 TRBV19 -
TGTGCCAGTAGTCCGACAAGTAGCAATCAGCCCCAGCATTTT CASSPTSSNQPQHF few TRBJ1-5 TRBV19 -
TGCGCCAGCACCTTTGAGGGACAGGGACCAACCGGGGAGCTGTTTTTT CASTFEGQGPTGELFF few TRBJ2-2 TRBV4-1 TRBD1
TGCGCCAGCAGCCCCCGGGGGGCGGAAAAACTGTTTTTT CASSPRGAEKLFF - TRBJ1-4 TRBV4-1 -
TGTGCCAGCAGTCCTACTAGCGGGAGCTCCTACAATGAGCAGTTCTTC CASSPTSGSSYNEQFF - TRBJ2-1 TRBV6-4 TRBD2
TGTGCCAGCAGAAAAGGACAAATGAACACTGAAGCTTTCTTT CASRKGQMNTEAFF - TRBJ1-1 TRBV2 -
TGTGCCAGCAGCCCAGAGCCCGCGGCTAATGAAAAACTGTTTTTT CASSPEPAANEKLFF - TRBJ1-4 TRBV5-4 -
TGTGCCAGCAGCTTGCGACAGGGTGGTGACTACACCTTC CASSLRQGGDYTF - TRBJ1-2 TRBV7-3 TRBD1
TGTGCCAGCAGCCTCAACGCCTGGGGACAGGGTGACTATGGCTACACCTTC CASSLNAWGQGDYGYTF once TRBJ1-2 TRBV7-2 TRBD1
TGTGCCAGCAGCGGAGGAGGGTTTCGTCAGCCCCAGAATTTT CASSGGGFRQPQNF - TRBJ1-5 TRBV7-2 -
TGTGCCAGTAGGAAAACAGGGGGCCCCTACGAGCAGTACTTC CASRKTGGPYEQYF - TRBJ2-7 TRBV19 TRBD1
TGTGCCAGCTCCGACTCAACGAGCTCCTACAATGAGCAGTTCTTC CASSDSTSSYNEQFF - TRBJ2-1 TRBV18 -
TGCAGCGTCGCGATGGGGGCGTACACTGAAGCTTTCTTT CSVAMGAYTEAFF - TRBJ1-1 TRBV29-1 -
TGTGCCAGCGCTCGAGGGGGCCTATACCAAGAGACCCAGTACTTC CASARGGLYQETQYF once TRBJ2-5 TRBV6-5 TRBD1
TGTGCCAGCAGTCCTGGACAGGGACGCATTCAGTACTTC CASSPGQGRIQYF few TRBJ2-4 TRBV27 TRBD1
TGCGCCAGCAGCGCGGCCGAGGGAATCACTGAAGCTTTCTTT CASSAAEGITEAFF - TRBJ1-1 TRBV5-1 -
TGTGCCAGCAGCTACGCGGGGACAGGGGGCTCCGGGGAGCTGTTTTTT CASSYAGTGGSGELFF - TRBJ2-2 TRBV5-6 TRBD1
TGTGCCAGCAGCACGGACAGGGTTCTCACAGATACGCAGTATTTT CASSTDRVLTDTQYF - TRBJ2-3 TRBV7-2 TRBD1
TGTGCCTGGAGTCGTAAGACACCCCCCGGGGAGCTGTTTTTT CAWSRKTPPGELFF - TRBJ2-2 TRBV30 -
TGTGCCTGGACGGGTGGAGGGGAGTCCTACGAGCAGTACTTC CAWTGGGESYEQYF - TRBJ2-7 TRBV30 -
TGTGCCAGCAGCCGTTTACAGGGGGCCAATCAGCCCCAGCATTTT CASSRLQGANQPQHF - TRBJ1-5 TRBV6-1 TRBD1
TGTGCCAGCAGTGAAGCGCTTCGTCAGTACGAGCAGTACTTC CASSEALRQYEQYF - TRBJ2-7 TRBV6-1 -
TGTGCCAGCAAACTCCCAGGGGCCAACGTCCTGACTTTC CASKLPGANVLTF - TRBJ2-6 TRBV27 -
TGTGCCAGCAGTGCTCAGATCGCGGGGGCCACTGAAGCTTTCTTT CASSAQIAGATEAFF - TRBJ1-1 TRBV2 -
TGTGCCAGCAGGGGGACATTTAGTAATCAGCCCCAGCATTTT CASRGTFSNQPQHF - TRBJ1-5 TRBV27 -
TGCGCCAGCAGTGAAGGCAGGATCCCCGCTTTCTTT CASSEGRIPAFF few TRBJ1-1 TRBV10-1 -
TGTGCCAGCAGTGACGGGGAAGACTATGGCTACACCTTC CASSDGEDYGYTF few TRBJ1-2 TRBV2 -
TGCGCCAGCAGCTCGATTTCTAGCGGGGGGGCCGATGAGCAGTTCTTC CASSSISSGGADEQFF few TRBJ2-1 TRBV5-1 TRBD2
TGTGCCAGCAGAAACAGGGGGAGAGAGACCCAGTACTTC CASRNRGRETQYF - TRBJ2-5 TRBV6-6 TRBD1
TGCAGCGTTGAAGAGCGGCCGCGGGAGACCCAGTACTTC CSVEERPRETQYF - TRBJ2-5 TRBV29-1 -
TGTGCCAGTAGTCAGGGGCCGGGGTACGAGCAGTACTTC CASSQGPGYEQYF - TRBJ2-7 TRBV19 -
TGTGCCAGCAGCCCCGAGGACAGGGCCAGTTCGGGCTACGAGCAGTACTTC CASSPEDRASSGYEQYF - TRBJ2-7 TRBV7-9 TRBD1
TGCGCCAGCAGCCAGGGGGGGCGCGGTAATGAAAAACTGTTTTTT CASSQGGRGNEKLFF few TRBJ1-4 TRBV4-3 -
TGTGCCAGCAGCTTAGCGGGGTTCGAGCAGTACTTC CASSLAGFEQYF - TRBJ2-7 TRBV11-2 -
TGTGCCAGTGCCAACAGGGGGCTGGCTAATGAAAAACTGTTTTTT CASANRGLANEKLFF - TRBJ1-4 TRBV5-6 TRBD1
TGTGCCAGCAGACGTACAGGACAGCCCACCGGGGAGCTGTTTTTT CASRRTGQPTGELFF - TRBJ2-2 TRBV7-2 -
TGCGCCAGCAGCCAAGTAACAGGGTATTACGAGCAGTACTTC CASSQVTGYYEQYF - TRBJ2-7 TRBV4-1 -
TGCGCCAGCTTTAGCGGGGGGAGCACCGGGGAGCTGTTTTTT CASFSGGSTGELFF - TRBJ2-2 TRBV5-1 TRBD2
TGCGCCAGCAGCTGGGCAGGGGGCCTTCAGCCCCAGCATTTT CASSWAGGLQPQHF - TRBJ1-5 TRBV5-1 TRBD1
TGTGCCAGCAGCCAAGGGGATGGGGGCGGGAGGGCCTACGAGCAGTACTTC CASSQGDGGGRAYEQYF - TRBJ2-7 TRBV4-2 TRBD2
TGTGCCAGTAGTATTAGGGGGAGAAACAATGAGCAGTTCTTC CASSIRGRNNEQFF few TRBJ2-1 TRBV19 -
TGTGCCAGCGGACTAGCGGGAGGGCTGGAGACCCAGTACTTC CASGLAGGLETQYF - TRBJ2-5 TRBV5-6 TRBD2
TGTGCCAGCAGCAGGGACAGGGATGAAAAACTGTTTTTT CASSRDRDEKLFF - TRBJ1-4 TRBV7-7 TRBD1